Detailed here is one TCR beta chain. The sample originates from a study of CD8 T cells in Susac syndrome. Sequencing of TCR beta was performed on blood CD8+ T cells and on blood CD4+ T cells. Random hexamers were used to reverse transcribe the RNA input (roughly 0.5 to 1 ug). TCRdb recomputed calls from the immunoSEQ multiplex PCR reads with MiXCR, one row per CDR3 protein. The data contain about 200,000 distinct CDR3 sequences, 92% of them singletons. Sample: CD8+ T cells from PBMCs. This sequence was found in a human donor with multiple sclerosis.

The CDR3 region is CASSFKGGAGYGYTF. The DNA for the CDR3 is TGTGCCAGCAGCTTTAAGGGGGGGGCAGGCTATGGCTACACCTTC. The rearrangement joins TRBV13 to TRBJ1-2; maybe TRBD1 (6 bases). Trimming removed 3 bases from V and 4 bases from J, with 15 bases in between. The CDR3 consists of 15 residues. From germline, CDR1 is PRHDT and CDR2 FYEKMQ (reference sequence).